These 22 T cell receptor beta chains originate from one sample sequenced in a study of HIV-infected patients and healthy controls. No cell fractionation was done, so the repertoire covers all unsorted peripheral blood T cells. Alpha and beta constant-region primers primed reverse transcription of approximately 500 ng RNA. Separate chain-specific third strand synthesis with multiplexing indices produced the alpha and beta libraries. Each CDR3 protein is one row after TCRdb ran MiXCR on the 5' RACE reads. The sample lists 15,000 to 20,000 distinct CDR3 sequences; roughly 8.9% were seen once. Sequenced material: blood. These receptors were obtained from an adult in good health.

This chain joins TRBV18 and TRBJ1-2, with D hard to call. Trimming shortened V by 3 bases and J by 0 bases, and 8 bases separated the two germline ends. Looked up from germline, CDR1 is KGHSH and CDR2 is LQKENI. The CDR3 runs 14 residues. The CDR3 region has the DNA TGTGCCAGCTCACCCAATGCAGCTAACTATGGCTACACCTTC. Encoded protein: CASSPNAANYGYTF. The full variable domain, with the rest looked up from reference TRBV18 and TRBJ1-2, is NAGVMQNPRHLVRRRGQEARLRCSPMKGHSHVYWYRQLPEEGLKFMVYLQKENIIDESGMPKERFSAEFPKEGPSILRIQQVVRGDSAAYFCASSPNAANYGYTFGSGTRLTVV.

By sample share, this clonotype is medium-sized. The chain's CDR3 is CASSAGTYGYTF. The CDR3 nucleotides read TGTGCCAGCAGTGCCGGGACCTATGGCTACACCTTC. The chain couples TRBV2 to TRBJ1-2; D might be TRBD1 (5 bases). This CDR3 region has 12 residues. Between the trimmed V and J ends, which lost 4 bases and 4 bases, there was a span of 7 bases. The V gene's germline CDR1 is SNHLY and CDR2 FYNNEI.

This clonotype was seen more than once but under ten times. The chain has TRBV5-1 and TRBJ2-3; perhaps TRBD2 as D (6 bases). Germline CDR1 and CDR2: SGHRS and YFSETQ. With 4 bases removed from V and 0 bases from J, the gap between germline ends came to 9 bases. The CDR3 consists of 14 residues. In DNA form, the CDR3 reads TGCGCCAGCAGCGGGGGGATTAGCACAGATACGCAGTATTTT. This gives the protein CASSGGISTDTQYF. The full variable domain, with the rest looked up from reference TRBV5-1 and TRBJ2-3, is KAGVTQTPRYLIKTRGQQVTLSCSPISGHRSVSWYQQTPGQGLQFLFEYFSETQRNKGNFPGRFSGRQFSNSRSEMNVSTLELGDSALYLCASSGGISTDTQYFGPGTRLTVL.

The chain joins TRBV12-3 or TRBV12-4 to TRBJ2-2; 7 bases are a match to TRBD1. With 6 bases clipped from V and 6 bases from J, the junction kept 4 bases outside the gene matches. The CDR3 sequence is 13 residues long. In DNA form, the CDR3 reads TGTGCCAGCAGAACCCAGGGGGCCGGGGAGCTGTTTTTT. Amino acids: CASRTQGAGELFF.

Judged by abundance, this clonotype is medium-sized. The rearrangement uses TRBV28 and TRBJ2-3; 10 positions match TRBD2. The V gene end was trimmed by 7 bases and the J gene end by 0 bases; junction bases not matched to a gene: 10. CDR3 size: 17 residues. Germline lookup yields CDR1 MDHEN and CDR2 SYDVKM. The CDR3 region is CASTRPGLAYSTDTQYF. The CDR3 DNA sequence: TGTGCCAGCACCAGACCGGGACTAGCGTATAGCACAGATACGCAGTATTTT. Supplemented by reference TRBV28 and TRBJ2-3, the full variable domain reads DVKVTQSSRYLVKRTGEKVFLECVQDMDHENMFWYRQDPGLGLRLIYFSYDVKMKEKGDIPEGYSVSREKKERFSLILESASTNQTSMYLCASTRPGLAYSTDTQYFGPGTRLTVL.

This clonotype was found many times. The rearrangement links TRBV28 to TRBJ2-7, with a weak D call TRBD1 (7 bases). The length of the CDR3 is 15 residues. V gave up 8 bases and J gave up 6 bases, with 23 bases separating them. The V gene's germline CDR1 is MDHEN and CDR2 SYDVKM. CDR3 region: CASLGGTVPLGEQYF. The CDR3, as DNA: TGTGCCAGCCTTGGGGGGACAGTCCCTCTCGGCGAGCAGTACTTC.

This clonotype was counted at least ten times. J is TRBJ1-1 and V is TRBV28; D is perhaps TRBD1 (6 bases). Germline-derived CDR1 and CDR2 are MDHEN and SYDVKM. The CDR3 spans 14 residues. The V end lost 8 bases, the J end lost 4 bases, and 17 bases lay between the germline ends. CDR3 sequence (DNA): TGTGCCAGCGGGACACAGGGTCTGGGCACTGAAGCTTTCTTT. It codes for CASGTQGLGTEAFF.

This clonotype was picked up many times. This chain joins TRBV2 and TRBJ2-1; D is possibly TRBD1 or TRBD2 (6 bases each). This CDR3 region has 15 residues. V shed 2 bases and J shed 2 bases, with 10 bases lying between them. CDR1 SNHLY and CDR2 FYNNEI come from the germline V gene. The CDR3 spells CASSETGAPYNEQFF. The CDR3 nucleotides are TGTGCCAGCAGTGAAACGGGGGCTCCCTACAATGAGCAGTTCTTC. The complete variable domain, with remaining parts taken from reference TRBV2 and TRBJ2-1, reads EPEVTQTPSHQVTQMGQEVILRCVPISNHLYFYWYRQILGQKVEFLVSFYNNEISEKSEIFDDQFSVERPDGSNFTLKIRSTKLEDSAMYFCASSETGAPYNEQFFGPGTRLTVL.

This chain links TRBV20-1 with TRBJ1-5, with D unresolved. The germline V gene encodes CDR1 DFQATT and CDR2 SNEGSKA (reference sequence). The V end lost 6 bases, the J end lost 7 bases, and 13 bases lay between the germline ends. The length of the CDR3 is 12 residues. The CDR3 sequence is CSAASAIQPQHF. Here the CDR3 DNA reads TGCAGTGCAGCAAGTGCGATCCAGCCCCAGCATTTT.

The rearrangement links TRBV4-2 to TRBJ2-7, with D perhaps matching TRBD1 (6 bases). The CDR3 contains 15 residues. Trimming left V 0 bases short and J 3 bases short, with 12 bases between. Germline loops: CDR1 LGHNA, CDR2 YNFKEQ. The CDR3: CASSQDVQGIYEQYF. The CDR3 bases are TGTGCCAGCAGCCAAGACGTACAGGGAATCTACGAGCAGTACTTC.

In regard to this clonotype: Since a much larger clone is just one base distant, this may be a read error. V is TRBV7-2 and J is TRBJ2-6; possibly TRBD2 for D (6 bases). Germline CDR1 is SGHTA and CDR2 is FQGNSA. This CDR3 is 16 amino acids long. The CDR3 protein is CASSSRLGGGANVQTF. The CDR3 DNA is TGTGCCAGCAGCTCCCGCTTGGGGGGTGGGGCCAACGTCCAGACTTTC. Full variable domain (remainder filled in from reference TRBV7-2 and TRBJ2-6): GAGVSQSPSNKVTEKGKDVELRCDPISGHTALYWYRQSLGQGLEFLIYFQGNSAPDKSGLPSDRFSAERTGGSVSTLTIQRTQQEDSAVYLCASSSRLGGGANVQTFGAGSRLTVL.

This clonotype has just one count. This chain links TRBV7-2 with TRBJ2-5, with 7 bases that match TRBD2. The germline CDR1 and CDR2 sequences are SGHTA and FQGNSA. The CDR3 length is 14 residues. The junction had 5 bases not matched to a gene; V was cut back by 5 bases and J by 2 bases. This CDR3 is CASSHRAGQETQYF. CDR3 nucleotide sequence: TGTGCCAGCAGCCACCGAGCGGGGCAAGAGACCCAGTACTTC.

By share of the sample, this clonotype is medium-sized. The V and J genes are TRBV5-6 and TRBJ2-5, with D tentatively TRBD1 (6 bases). The CDR3 covers 16 residues. Germline CDR1 SGHDT, CDR2 YYEEEE. The germline V and J ends were trimmed by 1 base and 4 bases, with 17 bases remaining between them. The CDR3 here is CASSLLRDINRETQYF. The DNA for the CDR3 is TGTGCCAGCAGCTTGCTTAGGGACATCAACCGAGAGACCCAGTACTTC.

This clonotype rates as medium-sized. The rearrangement joins TRBV4-3 to TRBJ2-2; 9 bases agree with TRBD1. CDR3 size: 16 residues. Trimming took 4 bases from V and 5 from J; bases not matched to a gene: 8. Germline lookup yields CDR1 LGHNA and CDR2 YSLEER. As DNA, the CDR3 is TGCGCCAGCAGCCGAGGGACAGGGCCGGGGACCGGGGAGCTGTTTTTT. Protein product: CASSRGTGPGTGELFF.

This clonotype has at least ten counts. This chain joins TRBV7-2 and TRBJ2-3; no clear D. The germline V gene encodes CDR1 SGHTA and CDR2 FQGNSA. V lost 5 bases and J lost 2, with 8 bases in between. This CDR3 spans 13 amino acids. The CDR3 DNA is TGTGCCAGCAGCGTCGTTTACACAGATACGCAGTATTTT. It translates to CASSVVYTDTQYF. Filled out from reference TRBV7-2 and TRBJ2-3, the complete variable domain reads GAGVSQSPSNKVTEKGKDVELRCDPISGHTALYWYRQSLGQGLEFLIYFQGNSAPDKSGLPSDRFSAERTGGSVSTLTIQRTQQEDSAVYLCASSVVYTDTQYFGPGTRLTVL.

The chain has TRBV30 and TRBJ2-1; 13 nucleotides align to TRBD2. The CDR3 spans 15 residues. Trimming removed 1 base from V and 6 bases from J; junction bases left unmatched: 3. The germline V gene encodes CDR1 GTSNPN and CDR2 SVGIG (reference sequence). CDR3: CAWSAGTSGTNEQFF. As DNA, the CDR3 is TGTGCCTGGAGTGCCGGGACTAGCGGGACCAATGAGCAGTTCTTC.

By its share, this clonotype is medium-sized. The chain joins TRBV7-2 to TRBJ2-3, with TRBD2 identical over 10 bases. The CDR3 extends over 18 amino acids. Germline-derived CDR1 and CDR2 are SGHTA and FQGNSA. Trimming cost V 3 bases and J 0 bases; bases outside gene matches: 9. The CDR3 bases are TGTGCCAGCAGCTTGTTCAGCGGGAGGGTCCCTAGCACAGATACGCAGTATTTT. Translating it yields CASSLFSGRVPSTDTQYF.

This clonotype was picked up many times. This chain uses TRBV20-1 with TRBJ2-7, with D possibly being TRBD1 or TRBD2 (6 bases each). V lost 1 base to trimming and J lost 0 bases, with 10 bases between them. Germline values: CDR1 DFQATT, CDR2 SNEGSKA (reference sequence). This CDR3 is built from 14 residues. The CDR3 sequence: CSARGGGSSYEQYF. The CDR3 DNA reads as TGCAGTGCTAGAGGAGGGGGGAGCTCCTACGAGCAGTACTTC.

This clonotype was seen repeatedly, ten times or more. The chain recombines TRBV20-1 with TRBJ2-7, with D possibly being TRBD2 (6 bases). Trimming took off 6 bases at V and 2 bases at J, with 14 bases between the two ends. The CDR3 length is 13 residues. The germline V gene has CDR1 DFQATT and CDR2 SNEGSKA (reference sequence). The CDR3 bases are TGCAGTGCGCCGCGGGGACTCACCTACGAGCAGTACTTC. Its translation: CSAPRGLTYEQYF.

This clonotype is medium-sized (0.01 to 0.1%) in the sample. The gene calls are TRBV7-6 and TRBJ2-3; 11 nucleotides align to TRBD2. V trimming: 5 bases; J trimming: 0 bases; junction bases outside the gene matches: 4. Germline loops: CDR1 SGHVS, CDR2 FNYEAQ. CDR3 size: 16 residues. The CDR3 loop is CASSPRTSGSTDTQYF. As DNA, the CDR3 is TGTGCCAGCAGCCCAAGGACTAGCGGGAGCACAGATACGCAGTATTTT.

This clonotype turned up a few times. The CDR3 DNA sequence: TGTGCCAGCAGTTTATTGTTGACGGGGACGGGCCAGTCCGACACTGAAGCTTTCTTT. Translated: CASSLLLTGTGQSDTEAFF. The chain employs TRBV28 and TRBJ1-1; D is perhaps TRBD1 (5 bases). Germline V gene lookup returns CDR1 MDHEN and CDR2 SYDVKM. Trimming cost V 1 base and J 3 bases, with 24 bases left between them. This CDR3 contains 19 residues. Together with reference TRBV28 and TRBJ1-1, the CDR3 gives the full variable domain: DVKVTQSSRYLVKRTGEKVFLECVQDMDHENMFWYRQDPGLGLRLIYFSYDVKMKEKGDIPEGYSVSREKKERFSLILESASTNQTSMYLCASSLLLTGTGQSDTEAFFGQGTRLTVV.

This clonotype has ten or more counts. J is TRBJ1-5 and V is TRBV9; no reliable D call. V lost 1 base and J 6 bases, leaving 8 bases between the germline ends. Germline V gene sequence: CDR1 SGDLS, CDR2 YYNGEE. There are 13 residues in the CDR3. The CDR3 loop is CASSVHAGQPQHF. DNA of the CDR3: TGTGCCAGCAGCGTACACGCCGGTCAGCCCCAGCATTTT. Full variable domain (remainder filled in from reference TRBV9 and TRBJ1-5): DSGVTQTPKHLITATGQRVTLRCSPRSGDLSVYWYQQSLDQGLQFLIQYYNGEERAKGNILERFSAQQFPDLHSELNLSSLELGDSALYFCASSVHAGQPQHFGDGTRLSIL.